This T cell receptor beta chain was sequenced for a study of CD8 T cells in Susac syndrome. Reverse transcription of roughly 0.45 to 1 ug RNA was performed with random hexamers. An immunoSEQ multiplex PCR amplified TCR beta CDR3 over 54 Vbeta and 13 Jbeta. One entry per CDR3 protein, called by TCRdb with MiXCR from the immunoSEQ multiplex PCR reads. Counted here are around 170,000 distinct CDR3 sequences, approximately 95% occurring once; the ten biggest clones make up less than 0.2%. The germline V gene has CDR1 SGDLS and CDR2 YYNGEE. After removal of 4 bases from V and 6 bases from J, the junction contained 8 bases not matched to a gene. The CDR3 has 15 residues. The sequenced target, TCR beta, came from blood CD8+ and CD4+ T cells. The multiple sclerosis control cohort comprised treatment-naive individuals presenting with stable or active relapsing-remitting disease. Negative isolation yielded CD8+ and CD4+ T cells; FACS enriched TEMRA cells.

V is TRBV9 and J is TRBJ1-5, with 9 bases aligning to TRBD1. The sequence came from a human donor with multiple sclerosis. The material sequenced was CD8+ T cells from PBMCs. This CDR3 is CASSPSGQGGQPQHF. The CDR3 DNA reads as TGTGCCAGCAGCCCCTCGGGACAGGGAGGTCAGCCCCAGCATTTT.